This paragraph reports one T cell receptor (beta chain). The data were taken from a study of technical replicates of blood from a few donors. The repertoire was sequenced with immunoSEQ multiplex PCR; TCRdb's copy has only in-frame clones and lacks some. The repertoire includes about 84,000 clones, 95% to 98% of them detected once, and around 0.15% sits in the top ten. V was shortened by 4 bases and J by 8 bases, with 21 bases between the two germline ends. The germline CDR1 and CDR2 sequences are SGDLS and YYNGEE. The CDR3 length is 15 residues. The chain carries TRBV9 and TRBJ1-2, with no clear D. The sequenced sample was T cells isolated from PBMCs. This receptor was taken from a human donor in good health. Here the CDR3 reads CASSPVYPGSTGYTF. The DNA of the CDR3 is TGTGCCAGCAGCCCGGTTTATCCCGGGTCCACAGGCTACACCTTC.